Given below is one TCR beta chain in context. This specimen belongs to a study of blood T cell repertoires in COVID-19. Study details: From the United States, Italy and Spain came samples of acute and convalescent COVID-19.

The CDR3 sequence is 16 residues long. CDR1 and CDR2 (germline): SGHRS, YFSETQ. V trimming: 2 bases; J trimming: 4 bases; junction bases outside the gene matches: 11. The repertoire was sequenced with immunoSEQ multiplex PCR; TCRdb's copy has only in-frame clones and lacks some. The sample holds 70,000 or so clones, 86% seen once. The sequenced material came from peripheral blood. The TCR originated in a man aged 25 to 40 with acute or convalescent COVID-19. The chain recombines TRBV5-1 with TRBJ1-2; TRBD1 aligns across 7 bases. This CDR3 is CASSLGGGMFSYGYTF. The CDR3 DNA is TGCGCCAGCAGCTTAGGGGGCGGAATGTTCAGCTATGGCTACACCTTC. The entire variable domain, with the rest obtained from reference TRBV5-1 and TRBJ1-2, is as follows: KAGVTQTPRYLIKTRGQQVTLSCSPISGHRSVSWYQQTPGQGLQFLFEYFSETQRNKGNFPGRFSGRQFSNSRSEMNVSTLELGDSALYLCASSLGGGMFSYGYTFGSGTRLTVV.